This T cell receptor beta chain is from a study of graft-versus-host responses after intestinal transplantation. Study-wide results and limits: Early HvG declines after transplant were associated with peak circulating GvH clone levels.

Germline-derived CDR1 and CDR2 are ENHRY and SYGVKD. The CDR3 is 14 residues long. V lost 10 bases, J lost 0 bases, and 7 bases stayed unmatched. Data came from immunoSEQ multiplex PCR; TCRdb stores just in-frame clones and leaves some out. The table includes 10,000 to 15,000 clones, nearly 95% detected once. Of note for this clone: Antigen specificity is unknown.

The rearrangement joins TRBV10-3 to TRBJ1-1, with 8 positions matching TRBD1. The material was PBMCs, obtained 109 days after intestinal transplant. This clonotype originated in a human patient who received an intestinal transplant, so some T cells may come from the graft donor. The CDR3 region has the DNA TGTGCCACGAGGCCCAGGGGGCTGAACACTGAAGCTTTCTTT. Protein sequence: CATRPRGLNTEAFF.